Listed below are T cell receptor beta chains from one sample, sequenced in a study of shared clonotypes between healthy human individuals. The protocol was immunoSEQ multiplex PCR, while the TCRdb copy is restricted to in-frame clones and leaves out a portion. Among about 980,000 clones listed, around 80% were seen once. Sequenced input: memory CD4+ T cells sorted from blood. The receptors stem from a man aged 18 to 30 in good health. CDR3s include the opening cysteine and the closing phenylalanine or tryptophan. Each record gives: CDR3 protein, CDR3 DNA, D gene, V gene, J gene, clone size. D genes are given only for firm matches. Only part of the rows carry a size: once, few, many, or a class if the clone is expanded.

CASSDSGGYEQYF,TGTGCCAGCAGTGATAGCGGGGGATACGAGCAGTACTTC,TRBD2,TRBV6-1,TRBJ2-7,many
CASSPQGRRSTVETQYF,TGTGCCAGCAGCCCGCAGGGGCGCCGGTCGACAGTGGAGACCCAGTACTTC,-,TRBV9,TRBJ2-5,-
CASSLSFGTGHEQFF,TGTGCCAGCAGCCTCTCATTCGGGACAGGGCATGAGCAGTTCTTC,TRBD1,TRBV7-2,TRBJ2-1,-
CASSSAQARYEQYF,TGTGCCAGCAGCTCGGCTCAGGCCCGCTACGAGCAGTACTTC,-,TRBV11-3,TRBJ2-7,-
CASSRDRAVRGAFF,TGTGCCAGCAGTCGGGACAGGGCGGTTCGTGGAGCTTTCTTT,TRBD1,TRBV2,TRBJ1-1,-
CASGRLVQDTQYF,TGTGCCAGCGGCAGACTAGTACAAGATACGCAGTATTTT,-,TRBV6-1,TRBJ2-3,-
CASSFPQGAKLETQYF,TGTGCCAGCAGCTTCCCCCAGGGGGCTAAACTAGAGACCCAGTACTTC,TRBD1,TRBV5-6,TRBJ2-5,-
CASSLAGVYEQYF,TGCGCCAGCAGCTTGGCAGGAGTGTACGAGCAGTACTTC,-,TRBV5-1,TRBJ2-7,-
CSVERTGMNEQFF,TGCAGCGTTGAAAGGACAGGTATGAATGAGCAGTTCTTC,TRBD1,TRBV29-1,TRBJ2-1,once
CASSLVGTATYEQYF,TGTGCCAGCAGCTTGGTTGGGACGGCCACCTACGAGCAGTACTTC,-,TRBV5-4,TRBJ2-7,-
CASTNGGYGYTF,TGTGCCAGCACCAACGGGGGCTATGGCTACACCTTC,-,TRBV6-5,TRBJ1-2,-
CASNQGIGYTEAFF,TGTGCCAGCAACCAGGGGATCGGCTACACTGAAGCTTTCTTT,-,TRBV19,TRBJ1-1,-
CASSQGPNSGNTIYF,TGTGCCAGCAGCCAAGGGCCGAACTCTGGAAACACCATATATTTT,-,TRBV11-2,TRBJ1-3,-
CSVVQRAEQYF,TGCAGCGTTGTTCAGAGGGCCGAGCAGTACTTC,-,TRBV29-1,TRBJ2-7,-
CASRLAGSRSYEQYF,TGTGCAAGTCGCTTAGCCGGGAGCCGCTCCTACGAGCAGTACTTC,-,TRBV12-2,TRBJ2-7,-
CASSRTGIATNEKLFF,TGCGCCAGCAGCCGAACAGGGATTGCAACTAATGAAAAACTGTTTTTT,-,TRBV4-3,TRBJ1-4,-
CASSLGPGAKNIQYF,TGTGCCAGCAGCTTGGGTCCGGGCGCCAAAAACATTCAGTACTTC,-,TRBV5-5,TRBJ2-4,-
CASSLAGTAGSGANVLTF,TGTGCCAGCAGCTTAGCTGGGACAGCCGGCTCCGGGGCCAACGTCCTGACTTTC,TRBD1,TRBV7-2,TRBJ2-6,-
CASSQEASIDTQYF,TGTGCCAGCAGCCAAGAGGCATCGATAGATACGCAGTATTTT,-,TRBV4-2,TRBJ2-3,-
CASLVAPAAEAFF,TGTGCCAGCCTAGTGGCCCCGGCGGCTGAAGCTTTCTTT,-,TRBV2,TRBJ1-1,-
CASSQGQGAFNEQFF,TGCGCCAGCAGCCAAGGACAGGGGGCTTTCAATGAGCAGTTCTTC,TRBD1,TRBV4-3,TRBJ2-1,-
CSVAERTSSYEQYF,TGCAGCGTTGCCGAGAGGACAAGCTCCTACGAGCAGTACTTC,-,TRBV29-1,TRBJ2-7,-
CAISEIRTGTSGTDTQYF,TGTGCCATCTCCGAAATCAGGACCGGGACTAGCGGCACAGATACGCAGTATTTT,TRBD2,TRBV10-3,TRBJ2-3,-
CASSLQTEGTQYF,TGTGCCAGCAGCCTCCAGACCGAGGGGACCCAGTACTTC,-,TRBV11-2,TRBJ2-5,many
CAWSVQGLSYEQYF,TGTGCCTGGAGTGTGCAGGGACTCTCCTACGAGCAGTACTTC,-,TRBV30,TRBJ2-7,-
CASSPPGGPTDTQYF,TGTGCCAGCAGCCCCCCAGGAGGTCCCACAGATACGCAGTATTTT,-,TRBV5-6,TRBJ2-3,-
CASSPWGPNEQYF,TGTGCCAGCAGCCCCTGGGGTCCGAACGAGCAGTACTTC,-,TRBV7-2,TRBJ2-7,-
CASSYGSGANTGELFF,TGTGCCAGCAGCTACGGCAGCGGAGCGAACACCGGGGAGCTGTTTTTT,-,TRBV5-4,TRBJ2-2,-
CASSNLAGVETQYF,TGTGCCAGCAGCAATCTAGCGGGAGTAGAGACCCAGTACTTC,TRBD2,TRBV9,TRBJ2-5,-
CASHRDINQPQHF,TGTGCCAGCCATCGGGACATCAATCAGCCCCAGCATTTT,-,TRBV18,TRBJ1-5,-
CASSGQGSTEAFF,TGTGCCAGCAGTGGACAGGGGAGCACTGAAGCTTTCTTT,TRBD1,TRBV25-1,TRBJ1-1,-
CASSHLLSWEEDTEAFF,TGCGCCAGCAGCCACCTCCTCTCTTGGGAAGAGGACACTGAAGCTTTCTTT,-,TRBV4-1,TRBJ1-1,-
CASSIPGQGPNYGYTF,TGTGCCAGTAGTATCCCCGGACAGGGTCCTAACTATGGCTACACCTTC,TRBD1,TRBV19,TRBJ1-2,-
CASSLGTGGRGISPLHF,TGTGCCAGCAGCTTGGGAACCGGGGGAAGGGGTATCTCACCCCTCCACTTT,-,TRBV5-4,TRBJ1-6,-
CASNSLRGELFF,TGTGCCAGCAATTCCCTCCGGGGGGAGCTGTTTTTT,-,TRBV6-5,TRBJ2-2,-
CASSTGQGDQPQHF,TGTGCCAGCAGTACGGGACAGGGCGATCAGCCCCAGCATTTT,TRBD1,TRBV7-2,TRBJ1-5,-
CASRNPGFYNEQFF,TGTGCCAGCAGAAATCCGGGATTCTACAATGAGCAGTTCTTC,-,TRBV27,TRBJ2-1,-
CATRGPGGYEQYF,TGTGCCACCCGGGGGCCCGGGGGCTACGAGCAGTACTTC,-,TRBV10-3,TRBJ2-7,-
CASSAPMRDGALSYEQYF,TGTGCCAGCAGCGCCCCTATGAGGGACGGGGCTCTATCCTACGAGCAGTACTTC,-,TRBV13,TRBJ2-7,once
CASSDQLTDTQYF,TGTGCCAGCAGTGATCAGTTAACAGATACGCAGTATTTT,-,TRBV2,TRBJ2-3,-
CASSVGASATNQETQYF,TGTGCCAGCAGCGTGGGGGCTAGCGCTACTAATCAAGAGACCCAGTACTTC,-,TRBV9,TRBJ2-5,-
CASSSESYNEQFF,TGTGCCAGCAGCTCCGAGTCCTACAATGAGCAGTTCTTC,-,TRBV5-4,TRBJ2-1,-
CASRLAGGPVQETQYF,TGTGCCAGTAGACTAGCGGGGGGGCCGGTACAAGAGACCCAGTACTTC,TRBD2,TRBV19,TRBJ2-5,once
CASSPGTGSEAFF,TGTGCCAGCAGTCCCGGGACAGGGTCTGAAGCTTTCTTT,TRBD1,TRBV2,TRBJ1-1,-